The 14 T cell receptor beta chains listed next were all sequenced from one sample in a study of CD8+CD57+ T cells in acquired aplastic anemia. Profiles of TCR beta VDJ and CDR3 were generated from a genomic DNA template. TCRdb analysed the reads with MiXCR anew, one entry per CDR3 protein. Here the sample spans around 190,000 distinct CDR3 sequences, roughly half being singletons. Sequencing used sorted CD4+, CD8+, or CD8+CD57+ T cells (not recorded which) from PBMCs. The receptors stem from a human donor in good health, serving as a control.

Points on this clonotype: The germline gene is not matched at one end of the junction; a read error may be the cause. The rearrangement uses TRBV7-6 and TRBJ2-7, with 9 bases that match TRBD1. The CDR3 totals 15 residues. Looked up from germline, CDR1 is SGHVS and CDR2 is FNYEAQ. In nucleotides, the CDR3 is TGTGCCAGCAGCCCACCGGGACAGGGAAGGTACGAGCAGCACTTC. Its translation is CASSPPGQGRYEQHF.

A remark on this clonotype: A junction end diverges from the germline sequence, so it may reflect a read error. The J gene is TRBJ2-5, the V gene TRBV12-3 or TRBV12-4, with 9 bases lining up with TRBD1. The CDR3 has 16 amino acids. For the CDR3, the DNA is TGTGCCAGCAGGACCACGGGGACAGGGTTTCAAGAGACCCAGCACTTC. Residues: CASRTTGTGFQETQHF.

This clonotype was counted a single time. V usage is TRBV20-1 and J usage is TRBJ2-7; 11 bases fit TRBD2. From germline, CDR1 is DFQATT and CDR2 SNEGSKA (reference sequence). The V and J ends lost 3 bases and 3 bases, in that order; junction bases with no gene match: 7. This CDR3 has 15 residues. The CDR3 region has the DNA TGCAGTGCTAGGGTAGCGGGGGGGCCAGGCTACGAGCAGTACTTC. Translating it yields CSARVAGGPGYEQYF.

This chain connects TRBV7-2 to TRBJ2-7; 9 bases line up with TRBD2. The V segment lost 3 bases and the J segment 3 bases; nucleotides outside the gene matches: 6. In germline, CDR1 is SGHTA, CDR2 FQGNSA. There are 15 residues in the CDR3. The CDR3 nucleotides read TGTGCCAGCAGCTTTTCCGGGACTAGCAGCTACGAGCAGTACTTC. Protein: CASSFSGTSSYEQYF. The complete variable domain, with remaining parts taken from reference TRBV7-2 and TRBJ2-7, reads GAGVSQSPSNKVTEKGKDVELRCDPISGHTALYWYRQSLGQGLEFLIYFQGNSAPDKSGLPSDRFSAERTGGSVSTLTIQRTQQEDSAVYLCASSFSGTSSYEQYFGPGTRLTVT.

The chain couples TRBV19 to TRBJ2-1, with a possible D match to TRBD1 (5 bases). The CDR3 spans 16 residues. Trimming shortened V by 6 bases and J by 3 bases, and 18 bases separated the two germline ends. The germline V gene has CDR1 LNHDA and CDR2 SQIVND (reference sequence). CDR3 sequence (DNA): TGTGCCAGTAGGACAACAGGACCTTATGGCTACAATGAGCAGTTCTTC. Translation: CASRTTGPYGYNEQFF.

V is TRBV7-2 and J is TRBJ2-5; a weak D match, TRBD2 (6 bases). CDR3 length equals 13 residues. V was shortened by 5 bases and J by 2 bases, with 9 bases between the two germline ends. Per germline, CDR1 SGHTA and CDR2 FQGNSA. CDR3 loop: CASSQDYQETQYF. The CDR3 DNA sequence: TGTGCCAGCAGCCAGGACTATCAAGAGACCCAGTACTTC.

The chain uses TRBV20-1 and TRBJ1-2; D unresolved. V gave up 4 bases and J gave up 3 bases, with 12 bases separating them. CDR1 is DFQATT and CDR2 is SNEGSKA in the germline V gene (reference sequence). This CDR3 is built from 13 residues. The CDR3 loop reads CSAIPGTHYGYTF. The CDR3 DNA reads TGCAGTGCTATACCGGGAACCCACTATGGCTACACCTTC.

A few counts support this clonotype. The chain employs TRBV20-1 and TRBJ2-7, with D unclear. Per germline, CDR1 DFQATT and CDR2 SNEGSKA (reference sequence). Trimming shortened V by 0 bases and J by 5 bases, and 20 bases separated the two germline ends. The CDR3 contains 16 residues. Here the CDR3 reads CSARDTGGRLANEQYF. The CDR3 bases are TGCAGTGCTAGAGATACTGGTGGACGGCTGGCCAACGAGCAGTACTTC.

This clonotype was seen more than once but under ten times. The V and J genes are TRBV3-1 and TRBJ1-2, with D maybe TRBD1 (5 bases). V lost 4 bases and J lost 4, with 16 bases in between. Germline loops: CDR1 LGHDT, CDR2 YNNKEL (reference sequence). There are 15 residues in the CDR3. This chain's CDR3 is CASSPDIDRIYGYTF. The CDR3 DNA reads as TGTGCCAGCAGCCCAGATATTGACAGAATCTATGGCTACACCTTC.

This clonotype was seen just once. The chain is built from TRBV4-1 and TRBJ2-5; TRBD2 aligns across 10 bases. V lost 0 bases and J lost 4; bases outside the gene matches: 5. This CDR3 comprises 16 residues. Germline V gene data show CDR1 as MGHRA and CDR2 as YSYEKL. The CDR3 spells CASSQDRASGRETQYF. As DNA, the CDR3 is TGCGCCAGCAGCCAAGATAGGGCTAGCGGGAGAGAGACCCAGTACTTC.

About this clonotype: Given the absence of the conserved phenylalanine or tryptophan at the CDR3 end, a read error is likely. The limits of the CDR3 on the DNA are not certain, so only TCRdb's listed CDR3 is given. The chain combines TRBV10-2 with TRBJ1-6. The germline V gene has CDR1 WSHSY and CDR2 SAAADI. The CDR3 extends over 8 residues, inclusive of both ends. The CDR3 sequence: CASSDSLE.

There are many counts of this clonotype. The CDR3 sequence is CASSLAPRGGNQPQHF. The CDR3 nucleotides are TGTGCCAGCAGCTTAGCTCCCAGGGGGGGCAATCAGCCCCAGCATTTT. This chain connects TRBV7-2 to TRBJ1-5, with TRBD1 matching 7 bases. Germline CDR1 SGHTA, CDR2 FQGNSA. Losses at the gene ends were 0 bases for V and 2 bases for J; bases not matched to a gene: 4. CDR3 length: 16 residues.

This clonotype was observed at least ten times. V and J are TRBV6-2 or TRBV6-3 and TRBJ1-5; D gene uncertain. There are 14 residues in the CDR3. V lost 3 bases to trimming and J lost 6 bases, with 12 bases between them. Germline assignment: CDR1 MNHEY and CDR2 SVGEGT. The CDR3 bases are TGTGCCAGCAGTTATTGGCAGGCAGGTCAGCCCCAGCATTTT. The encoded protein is CASSYWQAGQPQHF.

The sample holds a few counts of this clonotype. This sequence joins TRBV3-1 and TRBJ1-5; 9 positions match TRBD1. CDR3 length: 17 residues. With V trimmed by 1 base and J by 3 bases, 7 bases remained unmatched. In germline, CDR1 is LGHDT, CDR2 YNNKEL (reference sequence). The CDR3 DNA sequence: TGTGCCAGCAGCCAAGGCGACAGGGGGTTACTCAATCAGCCCCAGCATTTT. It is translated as CASSQGDRGLLNQPQHF.